What follows are 3 T cell receptor beta chains derived from one specimen sequenced in a study of T cells in tuberculosis. Sorting used thawed, overnight-rested PBMC stained with anti-CD3, a viability dye and GMM-loaded CD1B tetramer. CD1B tetramers were loaded with Rhodococcus equi-derived C32 glucose monomycolate. TCRdb's table, derived via immunoSEQ multiplex PCR, lists solely in-frame clones and lacks some. The table lists 54,000 or so clones, around 81% of them singletons. The sequenced material came from CD1b-GMM tetramer-negative cells sorted from PBMCs. Receptor source: an adult woman with latent tuberculosis.

The rearrangement uses TRBV14 and TRBJ2-7; 8 nucleotides align to TRBD1. This CDR3 spans 15 amino acids. Germline lookup yields CDR1 SGHDN and CDR2 FVKESK. V was pared by 3 bases and J by 4 bases, with 8 bases of the junction left unmatched. The CDR3 region has the DNA TGTGCCAGCAGCCAGTTAGGGACAGGTGTATACGAGCAGTACTTC. This translates into CASSQLGTGVYEQYF.

The chain employs TRBV30 and TRBJ2-1, with TRBD1 as a possible D gene (7 bases). This CDR3 is 12 amino acids long. Per germline, CDR1 GTSNPN and CDR2 SVGIG (reference sequence). Deletions cut 4 bases from V and 8 bases from J, with 12 bases between. CDR3 bases: TGTGCCTGGACAGGGGGGTGGCATGAGCAGTTCTTC. Translating it yields CAWTGGWHEQFF.

The V gene is TRBV19, the J gene TRBJ2-7, with 8 bases identical to TRBD1. There are 14 residues in the CDR3. J was trimmed by 3 bases and V by 3 bases; bases with no gene match: 4. Germline CDR1 LNHDA, CDR2 SQIVND (reference sequence). CDR3 bases: TGTGCCAGTAGTATCGGGACAGGTCGCTACGAGCAGTACTTC. Translated, it gives CASSIGTGRYEQYF.